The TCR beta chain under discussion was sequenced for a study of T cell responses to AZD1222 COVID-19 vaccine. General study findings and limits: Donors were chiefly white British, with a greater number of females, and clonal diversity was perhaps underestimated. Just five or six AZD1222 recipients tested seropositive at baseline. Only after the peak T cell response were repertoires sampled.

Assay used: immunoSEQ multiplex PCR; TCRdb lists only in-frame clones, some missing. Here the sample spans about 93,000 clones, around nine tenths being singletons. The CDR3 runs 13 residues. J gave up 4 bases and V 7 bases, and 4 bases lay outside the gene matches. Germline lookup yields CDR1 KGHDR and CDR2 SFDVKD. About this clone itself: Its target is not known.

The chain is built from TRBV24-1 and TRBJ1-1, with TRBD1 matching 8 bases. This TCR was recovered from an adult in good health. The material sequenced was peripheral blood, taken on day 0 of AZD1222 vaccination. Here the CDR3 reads CATSRGLGTEAFF. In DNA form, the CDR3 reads TGTGCCACCAGCAGGGGGCTCGGCACTGAAGCTTTCTTT.